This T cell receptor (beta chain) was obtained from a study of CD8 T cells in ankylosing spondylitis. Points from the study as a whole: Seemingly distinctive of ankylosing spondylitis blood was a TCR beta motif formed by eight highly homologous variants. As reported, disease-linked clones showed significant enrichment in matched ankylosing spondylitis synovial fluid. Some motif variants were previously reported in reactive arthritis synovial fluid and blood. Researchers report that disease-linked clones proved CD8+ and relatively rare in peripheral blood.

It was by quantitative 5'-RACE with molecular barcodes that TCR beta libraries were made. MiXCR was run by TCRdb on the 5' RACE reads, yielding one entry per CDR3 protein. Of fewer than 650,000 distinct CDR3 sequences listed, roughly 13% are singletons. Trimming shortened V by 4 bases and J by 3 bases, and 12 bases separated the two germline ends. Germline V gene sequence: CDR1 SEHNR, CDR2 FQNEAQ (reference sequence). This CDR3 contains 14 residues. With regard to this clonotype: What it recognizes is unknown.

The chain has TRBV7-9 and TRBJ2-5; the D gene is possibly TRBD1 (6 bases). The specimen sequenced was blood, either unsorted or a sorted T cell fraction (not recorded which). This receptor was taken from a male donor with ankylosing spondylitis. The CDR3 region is CASSWGQGEETQYF. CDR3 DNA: TGTGCCAGCAGCTGGGGACAAGGGGAAGAGACCCAGTACTTC.